The 15 T cell receptor beta chains presented below share a single source sample, sequenced in a study of blood T cell repertoires in COVID-19. Clones were sequenced by immunoSEQ multiplex PCR, and TCRdb holds only the in-frame ones, with some missing. The data hold 160,000 or so clones, with approximately 91% observed a single time. Sequencing was performed on peripheral blood. These receptors were collected from a man aged 18 to 30 with acute or convalescent COVID-19.

V gene TRBV5-1 combines with J gene TRBJ2-1; 7 bases align to TRBD2. This CDR3 has 15 residues. V was pared by 1 base and J by 2 bases, with 3 bases of the junction left unmatched. The germline gives CDR1 SGHRS, CDR2 YFSETQ. The CDR3 coding sequence is TGCGCCAGCAGCTTGAGGGAGGGCCCCTACAATGAGCAGTTCTTC. Its translation is CASSLREGPYNEQFF. The full variable domain, completed using reference TRBV5-1 and TRBJ2-1, is KAGVTQTPRYLIKTRGQQVTLSCSPISGHRSVSWYQQTPGQGLQFLFEYFSETQRNKGNFPGRFSGRQFSNSRSEMNVSTLELGDSALYLCASSLREGPYNEQFFGPGTRLTVL.

V gene TRBV25-1 combines with J gene TRBJ1-6; a possible D gene is TRBD1 (6 bases). CDR1 and CDR2 from the germline V gene are MGHDK and SYGVNS. The CDR3 covers 14 residues. Trimming took 6 bases from V and 0 from J, leaving 6 bases between them. CDR3 in amino acids: CASRQGSYNSPLHF. The CDR3 DNA sequence: TGTGCCAGCAGACAGGGCTCCTATAATTCACCCCTCCACTTT. The full variable domain, with the rest looked up from reference TRBV25-1 and TRBJ1-6, is EADIYQTPRYLVIGTGKKITLECSQTMGHDKMYWYQQDPGMELHLIHYSYGVNSTEKGDLSSESTVSRIRTEHFPLTLESARPSHTSQYLCASRQGSYNSPLHFGNGTRLTVT.

The V call is TRBV30, the J call TRBJ2-7; 11 positions match TRBD2. This CDR3 comprises 13 residues. Germline V gives CDR1 GTSNPN, CDR2 SVGIG (reference sequence). V was pared by 6 bases and J by 5 bases, with 6 bases of the junction left unmatched. The CDR3 DNA sequence: TGTGCCTGCCAAGGGACTAGCGGAGACGAGCAGTACTTC. It yields the protein CACQGTSGDEQYF.

V usage is TRBV27 and J usage is TRBJ2-3; maybe TRBD2 (6 bases). Germline V gene lookup returns CDR1 MNHEY and CDR2 SMNVEV (reference sequence). The CDR3 extends over 13 amino acids. V lost 8 bases and J 2 bases, leaving 11 bases between the germline ends. The CDR3 protein is CASGLLATDTQYF. CDR3 bases: TGTGCCAGCGGCTTACTAGCCACAGATACGCAGTATTTT.

V and J are TRBV5-8 and TRBJ2-3; 10 nucleotides agree with TRBD2. Germline V gene lookup returns CDR1 SGHTS and CDR2 YDEGEE. This CDR3 is built from 16 residues. V lost 3 bases and J lost 2; bases outside the gene matches: 6. CDR3 in DNA: TGTGCCAGCAGCTCGCGGACTAGCGGCTACACAGATACGCAGTATTTT. Translated, it gives CASSSRTSGYTDTQYF.

The genes are TRBV19 and TRBJ1-4; D is possibly TRBD1 (6 bases). V was cut by 5 bases and J by 2 bases, with 15 bases left in between. CDR1 and CDR2 (germline): LNHDA, SQIVND (reference sequence). This CDR3 is 16 amino acids long. The CDR3 DNA follows: TGTGCCAGTAGTGTCCCGGTGGGGGCGACTAATGAAAAACTGTTTTTT. It encodes CASSVPVGATNEKLFF.

The rearrangement joins TRBV18 to TRBJ1-1; D possibly corresponds to TRBD1 (6 bases). The germline V and J ends were trimmed by 5 bases and 6 bases, with 10 bases remaining between them. The CDR3 extends over 12 amino acids. Per germline, CDR1 KGHSH and CDR2 LQKENI. Here the CDR3 reads CASSLQGAEAFF. In DNA form, the CDR3 reads TGTGCCAGCTCATTACAGGGAGCTGAAGCTTTCTTT.

The V gene is TRBV27, the J gene TRBJ2-7, with D possibly matching TRBD1 (6 bases). Germline loops: CDR1 MNHEY, CDR2 SMNVEV (reference sequence). This CDR3 comprises 14 residues. Trimming removed 3 bases from V and 6 bases from J, with 15 bases in between. In nucleotides, the CDR3 is TGTGCCAGCAGTTTTGACCGACAGGCGGGCGAGCAGTACTTC. This codes for CASSFDRQAGEQYF.

The chain recombines TRBV27 with TRBJ2-7; the match to TRBD1 covers 7 bases. With V trimmed by 2 bases and J by 4 bases, 17 bases remained unmatched. The CDR3 is 18 residues long. CDR1 is MNHEY and CDR2 is SMNVEV in the germline V gene (reference sequence). CDR3 protein: CASSLRWYPTGNSYEQYF. The CDR3 DNA reads as TGTGCCAGCAGTTTACGTTGGTATCCGACAGGGAATTCATACGAGCAGTACTTC.

The V gene is TRBV3-1 (or the pseudogene TRBV3-2), the J gene TRBJ2-5; 10 nucleotides match TRBD2. V shed 0 bases, J shed 2 bases, and the junction held 3 bases outside the gene matches. CDR3 length: 16 amino acids. CDR1 LGHDT and CDR2 YNNKEL come from the germline V gene (reference sequence). The DNA of the CDR3 is TGTGCCAGCAGCCAAGAACTACTAGCGGGACAAGAGACCCAGTACTTC. Its translation: CASSQELLAGQETQYF.

The chain couples TRBV5-1 to TRBJ2-5; 9 bases match TRBD2. Germline V CDR1 and CDR2: SGHRS, YFSETQ. This CDR3 spans 18 amino acids. V dropped 0 bases and J dropped 1; count of bases not matched to a gene: 10. CDR3 sequence reads: CASSLAREAGGFQETQYF. The CDR3 region has the DNA TGCGCCAGCAGCTTGGCCCGGGAGGCGGGAGGGTTCCAAGAGACCCAGTACTTC. Variable domain in full (rest from reference TRBV5-1 and TRBJ2-5): KAGVTQTPRYLIKTRGQQVTLSCSPISGHRSVSWYQQTPGQGLQFLFEYFSETQRNKGNFPGRFSGRQFSNSRSEMNVSTLELGDSALYLCASSLAREAGGFQETQYFGPGTRLLVL.

The V and J genes are TRBV27 and TRBJ2-2; TRBD1 aligns across 9 bases. Germline CDR1 and CDR2: MNHEY and SMNVEV (reference sequence). Germline trimming cut 2 bases from V and 4 bases from J; bases unmatched to any gene: 2. The CDR3 totals 15 residues. The CDR3 nucleotides are TGTGCCAGCAGTTTAGGGACAGGGTCCACCGGGGAGCTGTTTTTT. Translation: CASSLGTGSTGELFF.

The rearrangement joins TRBV7-2 to TRBJ1-1; TRBD1 might be the D (5 bases). Germline V CDR1 and CDR2: SGHTA, FQGNSA. This CDR3 has 14 amino acids. V was clipped by 5 bases and J by 1 base, with 11 bases between them. The CDR3 reads CASSPSTANTEAFF. The CDR3 nucleotides read TGTGCCAGCAGCCCATCGACAGCGAACACTGAAGCTTTCTTT.

The V gene is TRBV11-2, the J gene TRBJ2-1; 11 bases fit TRBD2. V shed 5 bases, J shed 0 bases, and the junction held 12 bases outside the gene matches. The CDR3 length is 19 residues. Germline lookup yields CDR1 SGHAT and CDR2 FQNNGV. The CDR3 here is CASSRPGLAVSSSYNEQFF. For the CDR3, the DNA is TGTGCCAGCAGCCGTCCGGGACTAGCGGTTTCCAGCTCCTACAATGAGCAGTTCTTC.

CDR3 nucleotide sequence: TGTGCCAGCAGACGAGGGGGCGCGAACACCGGGGAGCTGTTTTTT. It specifies CASRRGGANTGELFF. The V call is TRBV9, the J call TRBJ2-2, with TRBD1 identical over 7 bases. The CDR3 contains 15 residues. With V trimmed by 5 bases and J by 0 bases, 4 bases remained unmatched. Germline loops: CDR1 SGDLS, CDR2 YYNGEE.